This is a list of T cell receptor beta chains from one sample in a study of identical twins. TCRdb reanalysed the 5' RACE reads using MiXCR and keeps one entry per CDR3 protein. This table has some 1,600,000 distinct CDR3 sequences, under 35% appearing once. The sequencing sample was made of cord blood. Every receptor here comes from a newborn girl in good health. Both conserved end residues are part of each CDR3. The D gene is left open where the match is weak. Only part of the rows carry a size: once, few, many, or a class if the clone is expanded.

J: TRBJ2-3
V: TRBV7-2
size: -
D: TRBD1
DNA: TGTGCCGGTGGACAGGGGAGGGGAGATACGCAGTATTTT
CDR3: CAGGQGRGDTQYF

J: TRBJ2-1
V: TRBV4-2
size: many
D: -
DNA: TGTGCCAGCAGCCAAGATAGGGAGCAGTTCTTC
CDR3: CASSQDREQFF

J: TRBJ2-7
V: TRBV11-2
size: -
D: -
DNA: TGTGCCAGCAGCCGACTAGTTCGACTCCACGAGCAGTACTTC
CDR3: CASSRLVRLHEQYF

J: TRBJ2-7
V: TRBV29-1
size: -
D: -
DNA: TGCAGCGTGACTTGGCGCGCTCCTGCCTACAATGAGCAGTACTTC
CDR3: CSVTWRAPAYNEQYF

J: TRBJ2-1
V: TRBV25-1
size: -
D: -
DNA: TGTGCCAGCAGTGAATACCGCGACGGAGCCTACAATGAGCAGTTCTTC
CDR3: CASSEYRDGAYNEQFF

J: TRBJ2-1
V: TRBV20-1
size: few
D: TRBD2
DNA: TGCAGTGCTAGCAAGACTAGCGGGACGTTTGAGCAGTTCTTC
CDR3: CSASKTSGTFEQFF

J: TRBJ2-3
V: TRBV6-6
size: once
D: -
DNA: TGTGCCAGCAGTTATAGCTCGTGGGGCCCCACAGATACGCAGTATTTT
CDR3: CASSYSSWGPTDTQYF

J: TRBJ2-1
V: TRBV4-2
size: -
D: -
DNA: TGTGCCAGCAGCCAATGGTTGGTTGGATCGTACAATGAGCAGTTCTTC
CDR3: CASSQWLVGSYNEQFF

J: TRBJ2-7
V: TRBV6-2/TRBV6-3
size: -
D: -
DNA: TGTGCCAGCAGGGGACTCCCCTCCTACAATGAGCAGTACTTC
CDR3: CASRGLPSYNEQYF

J: TRBJ2-3
V: TRBV4-2
size: many
D: -
DNA: TGTGCCAGCAGCCAAGTAGGCGGGGGCCACGGGGATACGCAGTATTTT
CDR3: CASSQVGGGHGDTQYF

J: TRBJ2-5
V: TRBV2
size: -
D: -
DNA: TGTGCCAGCAGCGAAACCGGGCGTAGCTTAGGACCTACAGGGAATGAGCAGTACTTC
CDR3: CASSETGRSLGPTGNEQYF

J: TRBJ2-7
V: TRBV6-2/TRBV6-3
size: -
D: TRBD1
DNA: TGTGCCAGCAGGATACGGGACAGGAGCTCCTACGAGCAGTACTTC
CDR3: CASRIRDRSSYEQYF

J: TRBJ2-1
V: TRBV19
size: -
D: TRBD2
DNA: TGTGCCAGTAGTCCGACTAGCGGGAGGAGCTCCTACAATGAGCAGTTCTTC
CDR3: CASSPTSGRSSYNEQFF

J: TRBJ2-7
V: TRBV20-1
size: once
D: TRBD1
DNA: TGCAGTGCTAGAGACCTGGACAGGGTCTACGAGCAGTACTTC
CDR3: CSARDLDRVYEQYF

J: TRBJ2-5
V: TRBV2
size: once
D: -
DNA: TGTGCCAGCAGTGCTCGGAGGGCCGACAATGAGCGGTACTTC
CDR3: CASSARRADNERYF

J: TRBJ2-7
V: TRBV20-1
size: -
D: -
DNA: TGCAGTGCTAGACCCAGGGGCAACGAGCAGTACTTC
CDR3: CSARPRGNEQYF

J: TRBJ2-1
V: TRBV4-2
size: few
D: TRBD2
DNA: TGTGCCAGCAGCCAGGTCATCGGGGCGGGGGGGTTGGATGAGCAGTTCTTC
CDR3: CASSQVIGAGGLDEQFF

J: TRBJ2-7
V: TRBV21-1
size: few
D: -
DNA: TGTGCCAGCAGCAAAGATAGGGTATACGAGCAGTACTTC
CDR3: CASSKDRVYEQYF

J: TRBJ1-1
V: TRBV4-2
size: few
D: -
DNA: TGTGCCAGCAGCCAAGTTAACCCGGGAGGGTCGAACACTGAAGCTTTCTTT
CDR3: CASSQVNPGGSNTEAFF

J: TRBJ2-4
V: TRBV28
size: -
D: TRBD2
DNA: TGTGCCAGCAGTTTGACTAGCGGGCGCCTCCTAGGGAATGAGCAGTACTTC
CDR3: CASSLTSGRLLGNEQYF

J: TRBJ2-1
V: TRBV20-1
size: -
D: TRBD2
DNA: TGCAGTGCTAGAGAAATGGCGGGAGCCTACAATGAGCAGTTCTTC
CDR3: CSAREMAGAYNEQFF

J: TRBJ2-5
V: TRBV20-1
size: few
D: TRBD2
DNA: TGCAGTGCCCCCAGCGGGGCGTCTCAAGAGACCCAGTACTTC
CDR3: CSAPSGASQETQYF

J: TRBJ1-1
V: TRBV14
size: few
D: TRBD1
DNA: TGTGCCAGCAGCCATACCCGACAGGGTGAAGCTTTCTTT
CDR3: CASSHTRQGEAFF

J: TRBJ1-5
V: TRBV28
size: once
D: TRBD1
DNA: TGTGCCAGCAGTTCCGGACAGGGATTACAGCCCCAGCATTTT
CDR3: CASSSGQGLQPQHF

J: TRBJ2-3
V: TRBV7-7
size: -
D: TRBD2
DNA: TGTGCCAGCAGCTTAGGCCTAGCGGCCGCCACAGATACGCAGTATTTT
CDR3: CASSLGLAAATDTQYF

J: TRBJ2-7
V: TRBV3-1
size: few
D: -
DNA: TGTGCCAGCAGCCAAGACCCTGGGGAGCAGTACTTC
CDR3: CASSQDPGEQYF

J: TRBJ2-7
V: TRBV28
size: few
D: TRBD2
DNA: TGTGCCAGCAGTTTTTACCCCCGGGACTATACCTCCTACGAGCAGTACTTC
CDR3: CASSFYPRDYTSYEQYF

J: TRBJ2-6
V: TRBV24-1
size: -
D: TRBD2
DNA: TGTGCCACCAGTGATTTGCTAGCGGGGAGCCCTGGGGCCAACGTCCTGACTTTC
CDR3: CATSDLLAGSPGANVLTF